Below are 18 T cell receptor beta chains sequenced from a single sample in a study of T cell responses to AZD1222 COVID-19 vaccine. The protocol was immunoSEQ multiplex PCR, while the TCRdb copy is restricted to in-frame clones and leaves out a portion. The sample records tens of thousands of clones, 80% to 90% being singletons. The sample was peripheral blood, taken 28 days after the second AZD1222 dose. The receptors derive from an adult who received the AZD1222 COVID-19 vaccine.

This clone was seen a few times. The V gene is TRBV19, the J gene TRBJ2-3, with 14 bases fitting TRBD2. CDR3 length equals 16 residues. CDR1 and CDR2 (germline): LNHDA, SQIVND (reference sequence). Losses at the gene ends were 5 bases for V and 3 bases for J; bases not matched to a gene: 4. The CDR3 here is CASSSWTSGRTDTQYF. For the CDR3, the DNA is TGTGCCAGTAGTTCTTGGACTAGCGGGAGGACAGATACGCAGTATTTT.

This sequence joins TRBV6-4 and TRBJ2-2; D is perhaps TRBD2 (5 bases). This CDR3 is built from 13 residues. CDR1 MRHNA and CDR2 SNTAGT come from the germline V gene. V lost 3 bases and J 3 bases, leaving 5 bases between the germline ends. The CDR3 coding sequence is TGTGCCAGCAGTGAGCGGGACACCGGGGAGCTGTTTTTT. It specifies CASSERDTGELFF.

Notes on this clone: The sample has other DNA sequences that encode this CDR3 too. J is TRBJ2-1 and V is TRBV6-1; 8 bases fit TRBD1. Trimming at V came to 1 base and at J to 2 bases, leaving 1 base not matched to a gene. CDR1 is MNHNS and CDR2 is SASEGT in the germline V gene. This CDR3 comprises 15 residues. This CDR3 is CASSEVQGAYNEQFF. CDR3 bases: TGTGCCAGCAGTGAAGTACAGGGGGCCTACAATGAGCAGTTCTTC.

The CDR3 DNA reads as TGCAGCGTTGATTGGGGCACGGGCTATGGCTACACCTTC. This gives the protein CSVDWGTGYGYTF. The J gene is TRBJ1-2, the V gene TRBV29-1, with D perhaps TRBD1 (5 bases). The germline gives CDR1 SQVTM, CDR2 ANQGSEA. V lost 3 bases to trimming and J lost 4 bases, with 12 bases between them. The CDR3 extends over 13 amino acids.

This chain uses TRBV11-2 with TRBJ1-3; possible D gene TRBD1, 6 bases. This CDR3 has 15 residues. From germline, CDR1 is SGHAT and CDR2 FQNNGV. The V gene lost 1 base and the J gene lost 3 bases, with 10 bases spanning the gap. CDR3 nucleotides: TGTGCCAGCAGCTTAGTACAGGGTGATGGAAACACCATATATTTT. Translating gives CASSLVQGDGNTIYF. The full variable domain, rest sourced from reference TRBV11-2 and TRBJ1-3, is EAGVAQSPRYKIIEKRQSVAFWCNPISGHATLYWYQQILGQGPKLLIQFQNNGVVDDSQLPKDRFSAERLKGVDSTLKIQPAKLEDSAVYLCASSLVQGDGNTIYFGEGSWLTVV.

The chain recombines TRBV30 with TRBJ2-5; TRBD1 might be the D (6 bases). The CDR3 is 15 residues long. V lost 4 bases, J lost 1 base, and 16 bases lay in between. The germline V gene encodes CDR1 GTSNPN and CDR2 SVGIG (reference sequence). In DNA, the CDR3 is TGTGCCTGGAACACGGCAGGGGCTATCCAAGAGACCCAGTACTTC. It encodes CAWNTAGAIQETQYF.

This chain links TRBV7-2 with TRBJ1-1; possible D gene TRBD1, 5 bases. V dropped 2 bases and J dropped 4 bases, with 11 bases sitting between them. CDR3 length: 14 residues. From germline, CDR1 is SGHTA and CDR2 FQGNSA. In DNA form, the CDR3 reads TGTGCCAGCAGCTTACATCCCCAGGGCACTGAAGCTTTCTTT. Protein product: CASSLHPQGTEAFF.

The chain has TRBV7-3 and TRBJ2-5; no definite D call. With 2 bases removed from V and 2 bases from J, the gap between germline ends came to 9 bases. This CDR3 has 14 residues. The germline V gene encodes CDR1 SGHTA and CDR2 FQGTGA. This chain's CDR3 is CASSLGPVQETQYF. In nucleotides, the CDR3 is TGTGCCAGCAGCTTAGGCCCGGTACAAGAGACCCAGTACTTC.

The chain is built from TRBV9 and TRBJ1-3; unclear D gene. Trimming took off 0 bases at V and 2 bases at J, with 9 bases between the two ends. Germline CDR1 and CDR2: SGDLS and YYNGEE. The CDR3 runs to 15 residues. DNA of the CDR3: TGTGCCAGCAGCGTAGATGTAGGGACTGGAAACACCATATATTTT. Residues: CASSVDVGTGNTIYF. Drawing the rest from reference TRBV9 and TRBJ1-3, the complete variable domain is DSGVTQTPKHLITATGQRVTLRCSPRSGDLSVYWYQQSLDQGLQFLIQYYNGEERAKGNILERFSAQQFPDLHSELNLSSLELGDSALYFCASSVDVGTGNTIYFGEGSWLTVV.

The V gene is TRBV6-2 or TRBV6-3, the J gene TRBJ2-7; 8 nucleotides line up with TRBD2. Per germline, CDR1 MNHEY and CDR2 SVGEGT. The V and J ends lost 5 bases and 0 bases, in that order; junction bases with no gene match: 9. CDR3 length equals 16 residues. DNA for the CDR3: TGTGCCAGCAGTCGCCCGGGGGGGCTACCCTCCTACGAGCAGTACTTC. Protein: CASSRPGGLPSYEQYF.

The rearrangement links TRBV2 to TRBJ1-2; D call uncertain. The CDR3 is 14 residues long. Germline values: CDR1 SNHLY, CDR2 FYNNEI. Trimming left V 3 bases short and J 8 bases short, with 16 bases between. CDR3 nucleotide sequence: TGTGCCAGCAGTGAGGGCGAGGGAGAGGAGGGCTACACCTTC. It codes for CASSEGEGEEGYTF. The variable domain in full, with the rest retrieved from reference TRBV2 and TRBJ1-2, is EPEVTQTPSHQVTQMGQEVILRCVPISNHLYFYWYRQILGQKVEFLVSFYNNEISEKSEIFDDQFSVERPDGSNFTLKIRSTKLEDSAMYFCASSEGEGEEGYTFGSGTRLTVV.

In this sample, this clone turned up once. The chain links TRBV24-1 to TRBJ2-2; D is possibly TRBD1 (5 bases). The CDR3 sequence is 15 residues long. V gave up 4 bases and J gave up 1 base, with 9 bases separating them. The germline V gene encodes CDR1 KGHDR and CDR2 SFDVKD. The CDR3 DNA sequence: TGTGCCACCAGTGAGTTCAGGGAGAACACCGGGGAGCTGTTTTTT. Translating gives CATSEFRENTGELFF.

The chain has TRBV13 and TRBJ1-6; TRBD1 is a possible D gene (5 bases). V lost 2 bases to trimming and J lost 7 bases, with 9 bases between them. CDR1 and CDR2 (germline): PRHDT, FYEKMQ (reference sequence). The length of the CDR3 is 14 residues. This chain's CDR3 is CASSLTRENSPLHF. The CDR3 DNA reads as TGTGCCAGCAGCTTAACCAGGGAAAATTCACCCCTCCACTTT.

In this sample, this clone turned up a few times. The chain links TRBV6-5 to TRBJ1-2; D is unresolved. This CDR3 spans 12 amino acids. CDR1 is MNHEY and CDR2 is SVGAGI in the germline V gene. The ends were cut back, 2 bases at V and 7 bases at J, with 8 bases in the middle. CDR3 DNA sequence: TGTGCCAGCAGTTACCCGGTCGGTGGCTACACCTTC. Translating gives CASSYPVGGYTF.

The CDR3: CASSGPSSGNTIYF. The CDR3 region has the DNA TGCGCCAGCAGTGGTCCGAGCTCTGGAAACACCATATATTTT. This chain joins TRBV10-1 and TRBJ1-3; D unresolved. CDR3 length: 14 amino acids. Germline V gene sequence: CDR1 WNHNN, CDR2 SYGVQD (reference sequence). Deletions cut 4 bases from V and 0 bases from J, with 7 bases between.

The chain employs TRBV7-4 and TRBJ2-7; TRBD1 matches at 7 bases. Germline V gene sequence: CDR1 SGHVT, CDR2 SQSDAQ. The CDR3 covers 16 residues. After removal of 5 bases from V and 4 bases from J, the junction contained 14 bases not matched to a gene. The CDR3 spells CASSTLQQGSRYEQYF. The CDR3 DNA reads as TGTGCCAGCAGCACCTTACAACAGGGGAGTCGGTACGAGCAGTACTTC.

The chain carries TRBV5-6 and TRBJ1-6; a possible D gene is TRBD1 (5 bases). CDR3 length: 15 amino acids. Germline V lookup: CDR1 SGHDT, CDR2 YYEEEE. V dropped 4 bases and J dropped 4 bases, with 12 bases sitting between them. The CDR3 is CASSRAGLYNSPLHF. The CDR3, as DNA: TGTGCCAGCAGCCGAGCGGGACTTTATAATTCACCCCTCCACTTT.

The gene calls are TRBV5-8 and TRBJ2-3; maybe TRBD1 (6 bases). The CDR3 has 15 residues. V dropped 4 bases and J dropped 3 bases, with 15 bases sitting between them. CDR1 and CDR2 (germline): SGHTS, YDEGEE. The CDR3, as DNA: TGTGCCAGCAGCCCTCAGGGGTTTCCAACAGATACGCAGTATTTT. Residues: CASSPQGFPTDTQYF.